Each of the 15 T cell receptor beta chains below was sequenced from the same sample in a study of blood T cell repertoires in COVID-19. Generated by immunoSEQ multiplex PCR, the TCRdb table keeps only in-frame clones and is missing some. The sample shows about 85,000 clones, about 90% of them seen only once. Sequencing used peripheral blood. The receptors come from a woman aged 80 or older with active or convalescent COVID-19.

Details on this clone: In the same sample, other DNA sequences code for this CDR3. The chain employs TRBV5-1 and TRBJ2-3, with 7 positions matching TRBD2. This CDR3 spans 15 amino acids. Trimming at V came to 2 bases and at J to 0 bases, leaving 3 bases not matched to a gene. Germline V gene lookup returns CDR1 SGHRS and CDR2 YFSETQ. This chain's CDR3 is CASSLGGGSTDTQYF. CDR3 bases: TGCGCCAGCAGCTTAGGCGGGGGTAGCACAGATACGCAGTATTTT.

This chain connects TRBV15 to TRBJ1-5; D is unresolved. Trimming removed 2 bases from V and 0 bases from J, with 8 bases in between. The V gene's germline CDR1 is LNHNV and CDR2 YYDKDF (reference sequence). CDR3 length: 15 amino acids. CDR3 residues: CATSRTGDSNQPQHF. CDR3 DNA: TGTGCCACCAGCAGAACCGGGGATAGCAATCAGCCCCAGCATTTT.

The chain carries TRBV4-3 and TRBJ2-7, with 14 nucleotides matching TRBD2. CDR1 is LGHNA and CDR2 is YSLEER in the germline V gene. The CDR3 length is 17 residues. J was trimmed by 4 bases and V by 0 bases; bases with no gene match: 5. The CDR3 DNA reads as TGCGCCAGCAGCCAAGACCTTCGGACTAGCGGGAGGTACGAGCAGTACTTC. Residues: CASSQDLRTSGRYEQYF.

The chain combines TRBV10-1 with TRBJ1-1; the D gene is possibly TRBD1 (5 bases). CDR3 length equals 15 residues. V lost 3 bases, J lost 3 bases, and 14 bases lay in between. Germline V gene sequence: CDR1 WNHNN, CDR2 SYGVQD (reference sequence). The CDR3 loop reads CASSDGPAGDTEAFF. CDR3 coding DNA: TGCGCCAGCAGTGATGGACCGGCGGGGGACACTGAAGCTTTCTTT.

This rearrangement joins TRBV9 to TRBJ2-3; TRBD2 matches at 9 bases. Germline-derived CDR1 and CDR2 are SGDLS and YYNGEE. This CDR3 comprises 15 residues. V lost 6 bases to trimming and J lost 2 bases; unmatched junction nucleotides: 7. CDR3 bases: TGTGCCAGCACTAGCGGGGACTTACTCACAGATACGCAGTATTTT. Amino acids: CASTSGDLLTDTQYF. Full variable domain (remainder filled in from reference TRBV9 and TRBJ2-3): DSGVTQTPKHLITATGQRVTLRCSPRSGDLSVYWYQQSLDQGLQFLIQYYNGEERAKGNILERFSAQQFPDLHSELNLSSLELGDSALYFCASTSGDLLTDTQYFGPGTRLTVL.

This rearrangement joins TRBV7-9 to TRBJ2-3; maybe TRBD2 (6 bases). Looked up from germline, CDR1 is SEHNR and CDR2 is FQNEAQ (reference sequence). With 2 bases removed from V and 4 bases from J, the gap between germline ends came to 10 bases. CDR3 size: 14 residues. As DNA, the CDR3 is TGTGCCAGCAGCTTACCGGGAGCAGCAGATACGCAGTATTTT. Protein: CASSLPGAADTQYF.

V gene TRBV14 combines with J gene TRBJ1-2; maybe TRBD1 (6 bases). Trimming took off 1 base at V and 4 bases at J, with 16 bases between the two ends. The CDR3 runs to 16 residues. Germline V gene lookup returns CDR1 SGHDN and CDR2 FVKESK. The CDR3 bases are TGTGCCAGCAGCCAAGGCCTTGGACAGTCGGGCTATGGCTACACCTTC. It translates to CASSQGLGQSGYGYTF.

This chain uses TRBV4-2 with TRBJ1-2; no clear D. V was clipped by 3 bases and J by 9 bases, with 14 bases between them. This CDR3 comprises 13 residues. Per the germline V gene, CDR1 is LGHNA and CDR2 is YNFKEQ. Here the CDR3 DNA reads TGTGCCAGCAGCCACAACTCCCCGTTGCGCTACACCTTC. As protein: CASSHNSPLRYTF.

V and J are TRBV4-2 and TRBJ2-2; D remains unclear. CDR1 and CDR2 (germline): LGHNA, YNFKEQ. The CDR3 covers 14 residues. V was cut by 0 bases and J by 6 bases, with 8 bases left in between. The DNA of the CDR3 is TGTGCCAGCAGCCAAGAATCCCGAGCCGGGGAGCTGTTTTTT. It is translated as CASSQESRAGELFF.

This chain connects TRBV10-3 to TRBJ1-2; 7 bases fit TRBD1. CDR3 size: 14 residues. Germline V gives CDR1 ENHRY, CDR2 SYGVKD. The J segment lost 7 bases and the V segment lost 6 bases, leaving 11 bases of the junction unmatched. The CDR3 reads CAIREQGSIGGYTF. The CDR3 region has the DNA TGTGCCATCAGGGAACAGGGGAGCATTGGTGGCTACACCTTC.

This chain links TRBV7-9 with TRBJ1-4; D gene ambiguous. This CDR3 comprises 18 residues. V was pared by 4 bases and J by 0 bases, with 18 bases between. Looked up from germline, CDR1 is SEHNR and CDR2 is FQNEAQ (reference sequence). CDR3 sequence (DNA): TGTGCCAGCAGCTCCACTCGCGGAGGGAACCCAACTAATGAAAAACTGTTTTTT. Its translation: CASSSTRGGNPTNEKLFF.

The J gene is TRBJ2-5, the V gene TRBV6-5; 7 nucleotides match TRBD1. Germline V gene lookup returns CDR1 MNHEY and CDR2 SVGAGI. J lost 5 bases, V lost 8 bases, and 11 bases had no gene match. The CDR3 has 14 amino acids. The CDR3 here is CASSMWTGRETQYF. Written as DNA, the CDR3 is TGTGCCAGCTCTATGTGGACAGGTCGGGAGACCCAGTACTTC.

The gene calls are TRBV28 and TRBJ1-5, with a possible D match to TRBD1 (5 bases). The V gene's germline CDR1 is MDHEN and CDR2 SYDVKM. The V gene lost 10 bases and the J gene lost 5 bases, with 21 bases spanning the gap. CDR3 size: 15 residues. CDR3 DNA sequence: TGTGCCACCGCCGTGGGGGGGTTAAGGTATCAGCCCCAGCATTTT. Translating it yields CATAVGGLRYQPQHF.

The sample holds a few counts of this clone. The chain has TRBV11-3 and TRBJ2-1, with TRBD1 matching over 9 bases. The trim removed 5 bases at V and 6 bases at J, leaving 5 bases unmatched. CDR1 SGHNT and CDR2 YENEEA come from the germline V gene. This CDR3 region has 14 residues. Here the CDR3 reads CASSPRDRVNEQFF. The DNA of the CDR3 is TGTGCCAGCAGCCCCCGGGACAGGGTCAATGAGCAGTTCTTC. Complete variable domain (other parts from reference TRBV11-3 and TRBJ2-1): EAGVVQSPRYKIIEKKQPVAFWCNPISGHNTLYWYLQNLGQGPELLIRYENEEAVDDSQLPKDRFSAERLKGVDSTLKIQPAELGDSAVYLCASSPRDRVNEQFFGPGTRLTVL.

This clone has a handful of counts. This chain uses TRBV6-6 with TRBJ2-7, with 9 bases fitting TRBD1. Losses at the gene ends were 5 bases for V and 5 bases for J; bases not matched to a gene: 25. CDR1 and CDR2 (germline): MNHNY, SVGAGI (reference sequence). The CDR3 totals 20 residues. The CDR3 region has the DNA TGTGCCAGCAGTCCTCCAATATGGGTGCCCCCCCGGGACAGGGTCCACGAGCAGTACTTC. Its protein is CASSPPIWVPPRDRVHEQYF.